The T cell receptor (beta chain) under discussion was sequenced for a study of cytomegalovirus exposure and HLA in healthy donors. Study-wide results and caveats: Trimming of TCR beta V- and J-genes showed a link, identified in a later analysis, to a missense DCLRE1C variant. For most subjects, TCR beta sequences were reported to predict HLA-A and HLA-B alleles with accuracy. By a later analysis, the bulk of CMV-associated TCR beta chains appeared HLA-restricted.

Worth noting for this clone: Its antigen is undetermined.

CDR3 length: 15 amino acids. Trimming stripped 1 base from V and 6 bases from J, with 16 bases between. Germline-derived CDR1 and CDR2 are SGHAT and FQNNGV. The study ran its PCR with 60 Vbeta and 13 Jbeta primers. The assay was immunoSEQ multiplex PCR, and TCRdb's table has in-frame clones only and misses some. Here the sample spans around 170,000 clones, approximately 88% being singletons. Sequencing used PBMCs. The receptor was isolated from a woman aged 18-35 years in good health and CMV-seronegative. The chain has TRBV11-2 and TRBJ2-7; the D gene is possibly TRBD1 (5 bases). Here the CDR3 DNA reads TGTGCCAGCAGCTTAGTCAGGGCCAGATTATTCGAGCAGTACTTC. It translates to CASSLVRARLFEQYF. Full variable domain (outside the CDR3, taken from reference TRBV11-2 and TRBJ2-7): EAGVAQSPRYKIIEKRQSVAFWCNPISGHATLYWYQQILGQGPKLLIQFQNNGVVDDSQLPKDRFSAERLKGVDSTLKIQPAKLEDSAVYLCASSLVRARLFEQYFGPGTRLTVT.